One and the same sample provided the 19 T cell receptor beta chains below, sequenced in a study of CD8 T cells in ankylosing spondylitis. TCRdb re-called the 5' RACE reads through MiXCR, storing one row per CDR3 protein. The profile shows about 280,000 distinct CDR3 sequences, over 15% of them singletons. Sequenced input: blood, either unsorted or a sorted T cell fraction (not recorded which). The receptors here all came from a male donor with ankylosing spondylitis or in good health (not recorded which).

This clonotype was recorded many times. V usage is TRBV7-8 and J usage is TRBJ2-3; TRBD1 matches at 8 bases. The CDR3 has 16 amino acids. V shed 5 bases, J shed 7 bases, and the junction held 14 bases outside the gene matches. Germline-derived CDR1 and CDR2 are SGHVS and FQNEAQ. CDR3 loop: CASSAGQGVAVNTQYF. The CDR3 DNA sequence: TGTGCCAGCAGCGCTGGACAGGGTGTAGCGGTTAATACGCAGTATTTT.

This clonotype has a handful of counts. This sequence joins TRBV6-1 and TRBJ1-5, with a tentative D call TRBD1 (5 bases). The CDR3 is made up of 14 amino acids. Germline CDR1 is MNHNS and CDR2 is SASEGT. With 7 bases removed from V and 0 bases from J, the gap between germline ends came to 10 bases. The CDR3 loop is CASNRGASNQPQHF. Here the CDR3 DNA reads TGTGCCAGCAATAGGGGAGCTAGCAATCAGCCCCAGCATTTT.

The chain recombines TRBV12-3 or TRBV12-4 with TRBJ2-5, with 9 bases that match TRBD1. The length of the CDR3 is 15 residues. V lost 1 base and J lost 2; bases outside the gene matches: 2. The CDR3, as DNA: TGTGCCAGCAGTTTAGTGACAGGGGGACAAGAGACCCAGTACTTC. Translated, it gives CASSLVTGGQETQYF.

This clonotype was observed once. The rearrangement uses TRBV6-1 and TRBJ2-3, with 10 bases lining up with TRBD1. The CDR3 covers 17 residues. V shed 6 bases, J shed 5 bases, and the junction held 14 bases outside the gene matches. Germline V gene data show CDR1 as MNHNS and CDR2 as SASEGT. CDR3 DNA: TGTGCCAGCAGAGCCCCAACGCGGACAGGGGGGGGAGATACGCAGTATTTT. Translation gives CASRAPTRTGGGDTQYF.

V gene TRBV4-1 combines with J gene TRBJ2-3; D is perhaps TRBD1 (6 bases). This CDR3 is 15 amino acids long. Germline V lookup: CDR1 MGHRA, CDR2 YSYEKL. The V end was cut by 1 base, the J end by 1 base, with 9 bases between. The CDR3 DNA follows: TGCGCCAGCAGCCAAGTACAGGGACGCACAGATACGCAGTATTTT. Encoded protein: CASSQVQGRTDTQYF.

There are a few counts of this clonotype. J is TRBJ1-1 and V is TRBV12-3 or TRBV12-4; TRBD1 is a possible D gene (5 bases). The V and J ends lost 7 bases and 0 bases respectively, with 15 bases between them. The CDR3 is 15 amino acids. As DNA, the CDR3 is TGTGCCAGCACCATTAGGGAGGGGATGAACACTGAAGCTTTCTTT. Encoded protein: CASTIREGMNTEAFF.

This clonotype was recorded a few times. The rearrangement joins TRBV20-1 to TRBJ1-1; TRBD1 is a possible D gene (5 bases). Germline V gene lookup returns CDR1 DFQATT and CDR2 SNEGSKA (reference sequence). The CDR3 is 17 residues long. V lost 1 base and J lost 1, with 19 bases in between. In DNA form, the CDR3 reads TGCAGTGCTAGAGGGCTCGGCGCGGCAGGGAGGAACACTGAAGCTTTCTTT. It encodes CSARGLGAAGRNTEAFF.

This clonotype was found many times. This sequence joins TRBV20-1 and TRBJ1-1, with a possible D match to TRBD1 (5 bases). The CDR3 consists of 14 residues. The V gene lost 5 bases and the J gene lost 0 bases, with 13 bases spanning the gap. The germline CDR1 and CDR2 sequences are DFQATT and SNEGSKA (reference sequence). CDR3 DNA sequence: TGCAGTGCTCCCGGACATCAGTTGAACACTGAAGCTTTCTTT. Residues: CSAPGHQLNTEAFF.

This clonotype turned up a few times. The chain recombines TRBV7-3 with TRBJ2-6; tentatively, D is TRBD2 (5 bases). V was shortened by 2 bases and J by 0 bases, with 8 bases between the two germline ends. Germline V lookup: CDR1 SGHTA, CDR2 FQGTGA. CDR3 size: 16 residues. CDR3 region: CASSLLASSGANVLTF. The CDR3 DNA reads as TGTGCCAGCAGCTTACTAGCTAGCTCTGGGGCCAACGTCCTGACTTTC.

The CDR3 loop is CSVGDREFNQPQHF. CDR3 coding DNA: TGCAGCGTTGGGGACAGGGAGTTCAATCAGCCCCAGCATTTT. The rearrangement joins TRBV29-1 to TRBJ1-5; 9 bases align to TRBD1. The V gene's germline CDR1 is SQVTM and CDR2 ANQGSEA. Trimming at V came to 4 bases and at J to 3 bases, leaving 4 bases not matched to a gene. CDR3 length: 14 residues. Looking up the rest from reference TRBV29-1 and TRBJ1-5 gives the full variable domain: SAVISQKPSRDICQRGTSLTIQCQVDSQVTMMFWYRQQPGQSLTLIATANQGSEATYESGFVIDKFPISRPNLTFSTLTVSNMSPEDSSIYLCSVGDREFNQPQHFGDGTRLSIL.

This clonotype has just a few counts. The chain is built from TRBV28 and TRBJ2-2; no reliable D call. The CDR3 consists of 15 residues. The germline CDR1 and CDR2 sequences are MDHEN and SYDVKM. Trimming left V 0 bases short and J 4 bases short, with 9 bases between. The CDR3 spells CASSLWAASTGELFF. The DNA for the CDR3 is TGTGCCAGCAGTTTATGGGCAGCTTCCACCGGGGAGCTGTTTTTT.

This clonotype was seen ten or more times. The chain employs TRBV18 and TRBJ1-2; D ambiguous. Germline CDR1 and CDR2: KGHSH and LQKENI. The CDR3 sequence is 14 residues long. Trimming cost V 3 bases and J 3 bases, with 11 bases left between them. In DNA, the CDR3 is TGTGCCAGCTCACCGGACGGGTCTTACTATGGCTACACCTTC. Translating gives CASSPDGSYYGYTF.

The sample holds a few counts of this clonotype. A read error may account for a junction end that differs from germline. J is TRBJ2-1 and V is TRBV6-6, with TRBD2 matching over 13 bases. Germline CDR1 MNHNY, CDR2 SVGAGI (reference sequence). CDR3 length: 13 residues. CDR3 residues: CASRYTSGGAGVF. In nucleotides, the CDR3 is TGTGCCAGCAGGTACACTAGCGGGGGGGCCGGAGTCTTC.

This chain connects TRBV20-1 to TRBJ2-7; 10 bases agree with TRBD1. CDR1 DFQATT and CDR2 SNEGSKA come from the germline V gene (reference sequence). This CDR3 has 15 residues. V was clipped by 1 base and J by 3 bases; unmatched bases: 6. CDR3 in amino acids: CSARGNRDRGYEQYV. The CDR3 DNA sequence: TGCAGTGCTAGAGGTAATAGGGACAGGGGCTACGAGCAGTACGTC.

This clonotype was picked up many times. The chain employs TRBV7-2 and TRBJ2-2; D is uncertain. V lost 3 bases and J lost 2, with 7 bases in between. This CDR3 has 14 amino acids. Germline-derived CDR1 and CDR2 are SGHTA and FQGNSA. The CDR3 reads CASSFGLNTGELFF. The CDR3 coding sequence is TGTGCCAGCAGCTTCGGGCTCAACACCGGGGAGCTGTTTTTT. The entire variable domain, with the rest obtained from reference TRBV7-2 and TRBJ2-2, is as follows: GAGVSQSPSNKVTEKGKDVELRCDPISGHTALYWYRQSLGQGLEFLIYFQGNSAPDKSGLPSDRFSAERTGGSVSTLTIQRTQQEDSAVYLCASSFGLNTGELFFGEGSRLTVL.

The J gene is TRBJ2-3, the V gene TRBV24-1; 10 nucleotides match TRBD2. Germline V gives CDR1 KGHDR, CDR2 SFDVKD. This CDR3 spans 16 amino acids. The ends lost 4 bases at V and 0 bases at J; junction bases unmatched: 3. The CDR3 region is CATSDQAGGSTDTQYF. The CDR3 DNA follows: TGTGCCACCAGTGACCAAGCGGGGGGGAGCACAGATACGCAGTATTTT.

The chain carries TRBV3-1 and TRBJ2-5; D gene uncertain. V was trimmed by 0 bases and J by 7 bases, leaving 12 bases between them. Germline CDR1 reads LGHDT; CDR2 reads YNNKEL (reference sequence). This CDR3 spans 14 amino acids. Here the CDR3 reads CASSQEWTGGTQYF. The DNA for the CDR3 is TGTGCCAGCAGCCAAGAATGGACCGGCGGGACCCAGTACTTC.

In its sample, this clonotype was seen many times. CDR3 nucleotide sequence: TGCAGCGTCGACCGGACAGGGATTGAGACCCAGTACTTC. Amino acids: CSVDRTGIETQYF. This chain uses TRBV29-1 with TRBJ2-5, with TRBD1 matching over 8 bases. Germline loops: CDR1 SQVTM, CDR2 ANQGSEA. This CDR3 is 13 amino acids long. The trim removed 6 bases at V and 5 bases at J, leaving 8 bases unmatched.

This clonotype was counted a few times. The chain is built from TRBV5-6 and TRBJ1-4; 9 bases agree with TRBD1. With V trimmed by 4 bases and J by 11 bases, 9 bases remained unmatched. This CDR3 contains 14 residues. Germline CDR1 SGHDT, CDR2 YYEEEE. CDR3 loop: CASSTGQGFDKLFF. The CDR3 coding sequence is TGTGCCAGCAGCACGGGACAGGGTTTCGACAAACTGTTTTTT.